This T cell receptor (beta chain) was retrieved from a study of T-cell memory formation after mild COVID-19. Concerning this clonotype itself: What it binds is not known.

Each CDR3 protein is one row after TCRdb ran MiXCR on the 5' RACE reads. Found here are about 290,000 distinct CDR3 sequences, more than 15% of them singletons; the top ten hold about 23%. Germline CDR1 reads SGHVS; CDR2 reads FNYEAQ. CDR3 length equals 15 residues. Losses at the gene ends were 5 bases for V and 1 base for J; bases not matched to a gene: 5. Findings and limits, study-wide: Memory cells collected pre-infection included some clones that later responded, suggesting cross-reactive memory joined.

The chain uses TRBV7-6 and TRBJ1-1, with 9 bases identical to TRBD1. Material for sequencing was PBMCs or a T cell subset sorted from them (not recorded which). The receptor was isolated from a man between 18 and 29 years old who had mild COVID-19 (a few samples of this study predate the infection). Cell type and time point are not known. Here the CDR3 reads CASSLGQGKNTEAFF. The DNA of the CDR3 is TGTGCCAGCAGCCTAGGACAGGGGAAGAACACTGAAGCTTTCTTT. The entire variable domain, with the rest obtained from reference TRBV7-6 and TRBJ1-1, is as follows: GAGVSQSPRYKVTKRGQDVALRCDPISGHVSLYWYRQALGQGPEFLTYFNYEAQQDKSGLPNDRFSAERPEGSISTLTIQRTEQRDSAMYRCASSLGQGKNTEAFFGQGTRLTVV.